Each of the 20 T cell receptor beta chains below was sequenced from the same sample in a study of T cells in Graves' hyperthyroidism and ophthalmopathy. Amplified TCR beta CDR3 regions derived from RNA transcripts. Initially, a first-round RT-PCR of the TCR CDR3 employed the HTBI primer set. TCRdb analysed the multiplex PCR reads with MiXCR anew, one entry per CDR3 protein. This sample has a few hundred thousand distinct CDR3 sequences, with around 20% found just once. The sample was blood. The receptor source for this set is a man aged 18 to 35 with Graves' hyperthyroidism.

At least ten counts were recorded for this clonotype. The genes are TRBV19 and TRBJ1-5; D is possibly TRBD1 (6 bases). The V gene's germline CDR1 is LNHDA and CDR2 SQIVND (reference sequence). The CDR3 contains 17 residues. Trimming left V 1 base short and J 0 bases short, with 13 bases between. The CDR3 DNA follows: TGTGCCAGTAGTATAGTCTCGGGACACCTTAGCAATCAGCCCCAGCATTTT. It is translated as CASSIVSGHLSNQPQHF.

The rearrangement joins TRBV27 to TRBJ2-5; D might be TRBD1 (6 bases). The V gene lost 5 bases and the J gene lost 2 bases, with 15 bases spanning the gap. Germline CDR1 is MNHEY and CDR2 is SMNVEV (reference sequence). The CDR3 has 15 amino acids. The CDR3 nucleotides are TGTGCCAGCAGTCGTCTGGGACACCTACAAGAGACCCAGTACTTC. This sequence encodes CASSRLGHLQETQYF.

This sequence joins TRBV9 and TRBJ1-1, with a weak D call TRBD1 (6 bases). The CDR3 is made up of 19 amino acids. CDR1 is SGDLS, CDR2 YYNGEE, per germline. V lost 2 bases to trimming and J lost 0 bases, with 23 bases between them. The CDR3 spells CASSVTPRGGASVNTEAFF. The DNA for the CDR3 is TGTGCCAGCAGCGTCACCCCGAGGGGGGGGGCATCGGTGAACACTGAAGCTTTCTTT.

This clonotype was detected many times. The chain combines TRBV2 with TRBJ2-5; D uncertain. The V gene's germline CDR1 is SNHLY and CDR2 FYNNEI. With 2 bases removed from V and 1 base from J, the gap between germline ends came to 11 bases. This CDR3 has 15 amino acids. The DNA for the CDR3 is TGTGCCAGCAGTGAACTAGGCTTCAGCCAAGAGACCCAGTACTTC. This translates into CASSELGFSQETQYF.

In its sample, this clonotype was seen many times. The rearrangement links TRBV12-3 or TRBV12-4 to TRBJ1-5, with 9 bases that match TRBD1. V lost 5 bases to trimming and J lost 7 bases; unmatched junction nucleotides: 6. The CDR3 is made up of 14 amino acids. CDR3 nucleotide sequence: TGTGCCAGCAGTCATGGGACAGGGTCCCAGCCCCAGCATTTT. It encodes CASSHGTGSQPQHF.

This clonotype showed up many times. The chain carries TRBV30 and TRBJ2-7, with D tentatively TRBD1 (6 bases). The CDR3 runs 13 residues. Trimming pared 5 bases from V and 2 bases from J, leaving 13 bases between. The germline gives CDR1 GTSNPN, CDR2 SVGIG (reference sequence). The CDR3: CAWAGTRTYEQYF. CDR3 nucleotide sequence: TGTGCCTGGGCCGGGACACGCACCTACGAGCAGTACTTC.

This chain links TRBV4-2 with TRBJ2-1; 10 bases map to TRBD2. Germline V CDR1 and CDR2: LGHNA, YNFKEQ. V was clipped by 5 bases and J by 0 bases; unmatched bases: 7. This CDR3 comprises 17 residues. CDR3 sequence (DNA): TGTGCCAGCAGCGGAGGTAGCGGGGGGCTCTCCTACAATGAGCAGTTCTTC. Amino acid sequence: CASSGGSGGLSYNEQFF.

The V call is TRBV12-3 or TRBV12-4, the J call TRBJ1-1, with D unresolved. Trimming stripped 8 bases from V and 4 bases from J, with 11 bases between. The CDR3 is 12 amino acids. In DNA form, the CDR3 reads TGTGCCAGCGCGACGGTCGCCACTGAAGCTTTCTTT. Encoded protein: CASATVATEAFF.

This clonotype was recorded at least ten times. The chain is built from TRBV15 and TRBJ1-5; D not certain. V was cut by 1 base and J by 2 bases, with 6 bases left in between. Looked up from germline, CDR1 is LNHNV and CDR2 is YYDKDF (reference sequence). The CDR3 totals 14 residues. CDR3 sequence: CATSRGGGNQPQHF. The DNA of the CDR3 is TGTGCCACCAGCAGAGGGGGAGGCAATCAGCCCCAGCATTTT. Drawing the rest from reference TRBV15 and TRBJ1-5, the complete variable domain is DAMVIQNPRYQVTQFGKPVTLSCSQTLNHNVMYWYQQKSSQAPKLLFHYYDKDFNNEADTPDNFQSRRPNTSFCFLDIRSPGLGDTAMYLCATSRGGGNQPQHFGDGTRLSIL.

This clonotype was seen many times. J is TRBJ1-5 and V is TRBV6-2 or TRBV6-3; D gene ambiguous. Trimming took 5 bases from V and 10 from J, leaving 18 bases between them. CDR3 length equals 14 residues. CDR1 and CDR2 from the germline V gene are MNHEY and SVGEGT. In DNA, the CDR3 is TGTGCCAGCAGTCCCGACGGACCGCGGAGTCCCCAGCATTTT. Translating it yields CASSPDGPRSPQHF.

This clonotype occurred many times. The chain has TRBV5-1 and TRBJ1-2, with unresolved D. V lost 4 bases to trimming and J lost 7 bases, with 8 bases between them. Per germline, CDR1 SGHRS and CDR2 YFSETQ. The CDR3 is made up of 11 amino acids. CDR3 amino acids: CASSNSFGYTF. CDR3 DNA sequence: TGCGCCAGCAGCAATTCTTTTGGCTACACCTTC.

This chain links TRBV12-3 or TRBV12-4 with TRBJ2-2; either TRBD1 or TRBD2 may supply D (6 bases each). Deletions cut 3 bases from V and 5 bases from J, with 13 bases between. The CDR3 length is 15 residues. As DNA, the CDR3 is TGTGCCAGCAGTTTTCGGGGGCGTTGGACCGGGGAGCTGTTTTTT. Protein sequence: CASSFRGRWTGELFF.

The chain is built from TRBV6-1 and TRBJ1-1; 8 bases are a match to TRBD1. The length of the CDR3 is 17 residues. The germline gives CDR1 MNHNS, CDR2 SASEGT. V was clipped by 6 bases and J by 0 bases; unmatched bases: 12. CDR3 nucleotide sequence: TGTGCCAGCAGCCCTCAGGACAGGGCTTTACTGAACACTGAAGCTTTCTTT. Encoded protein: CASSPQDRALLNTEAFF.

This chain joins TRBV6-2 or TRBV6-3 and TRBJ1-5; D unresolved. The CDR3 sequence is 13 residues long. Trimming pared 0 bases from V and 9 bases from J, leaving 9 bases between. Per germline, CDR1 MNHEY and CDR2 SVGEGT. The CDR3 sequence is CASSYSTRGPQHF. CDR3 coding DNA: TGTGCCAGCAGTTACTCGACCCGGGGGCCCCAGCATTTT.

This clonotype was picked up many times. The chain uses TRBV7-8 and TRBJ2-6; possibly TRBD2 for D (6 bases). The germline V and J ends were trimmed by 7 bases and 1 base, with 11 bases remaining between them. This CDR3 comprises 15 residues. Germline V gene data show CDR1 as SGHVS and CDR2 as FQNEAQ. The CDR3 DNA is TGTGCCAGCATCAGGGAGGCTTCTGGGGCCAACGTCCTGACTTTC. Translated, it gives CASIREASGANVLTF.

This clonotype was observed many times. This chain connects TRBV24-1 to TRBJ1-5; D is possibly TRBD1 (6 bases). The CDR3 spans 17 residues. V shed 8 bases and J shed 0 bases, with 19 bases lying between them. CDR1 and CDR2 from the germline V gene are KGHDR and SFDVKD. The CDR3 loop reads CATTEPQGGGSNQPQHF. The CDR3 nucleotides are TGTGCCACCACCGAACCACAGGGTGGAGGTAGCAATCAGCCCCAGCATTTT.

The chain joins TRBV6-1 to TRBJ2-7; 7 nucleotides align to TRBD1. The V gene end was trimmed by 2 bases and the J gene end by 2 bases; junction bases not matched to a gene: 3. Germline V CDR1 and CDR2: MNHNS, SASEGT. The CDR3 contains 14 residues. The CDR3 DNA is TGTGCCAGCAGTGAACGGGACAGCACCTACGAGCAGTACTTC. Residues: CASSERDSTYEQYF.

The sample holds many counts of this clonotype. The CDR3 region has the DNA TGTGCCAGCAGTCCCCGGGGCAAGAAGTCCTATAATTCACCCCTCCACTTT. This encodes CASSPRGKKSYNSPLHF. The chain uses TRBV2 and TRBJ1-6, with D tentatively TRBD1 (5 bases). V lost 5 bases and J 1 base, leaving 15 bases between the germline ends. The V gene's germline CDR1 is SNHLY and CDR2 FYNNEI. The CDR3 consists of 17 residues.

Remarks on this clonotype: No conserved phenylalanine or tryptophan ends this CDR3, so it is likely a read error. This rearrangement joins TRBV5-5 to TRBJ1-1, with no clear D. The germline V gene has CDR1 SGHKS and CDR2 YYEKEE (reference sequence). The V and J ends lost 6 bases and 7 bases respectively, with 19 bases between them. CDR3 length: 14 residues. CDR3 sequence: CASTFLSSGDEAFY. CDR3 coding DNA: TGTGCCAGCACCTTCCTTTCCTCCGGGGATGAAGCTTTCTAT.

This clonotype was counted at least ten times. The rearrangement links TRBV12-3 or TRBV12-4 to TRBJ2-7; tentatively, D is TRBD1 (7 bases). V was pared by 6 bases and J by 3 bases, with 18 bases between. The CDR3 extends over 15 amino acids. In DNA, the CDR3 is TGTGCCAGCAGCCCGGGGCAGGGGGGAATCTACGAGCAGTACTTC. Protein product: CASSPGQGGIYEQYF.